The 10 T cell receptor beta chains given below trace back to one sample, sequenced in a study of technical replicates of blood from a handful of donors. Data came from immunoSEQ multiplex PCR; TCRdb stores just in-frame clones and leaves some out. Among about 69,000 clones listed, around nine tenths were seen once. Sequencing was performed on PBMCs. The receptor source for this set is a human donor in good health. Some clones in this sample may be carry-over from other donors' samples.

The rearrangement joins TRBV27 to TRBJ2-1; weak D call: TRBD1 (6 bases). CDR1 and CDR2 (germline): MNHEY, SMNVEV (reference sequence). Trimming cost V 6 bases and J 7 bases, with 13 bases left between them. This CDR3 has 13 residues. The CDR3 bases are TGTGCCAGCAGAAGGCAGGGGATAAATGAGCAGTTCTTC. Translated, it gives CASRRQGINEQFF.

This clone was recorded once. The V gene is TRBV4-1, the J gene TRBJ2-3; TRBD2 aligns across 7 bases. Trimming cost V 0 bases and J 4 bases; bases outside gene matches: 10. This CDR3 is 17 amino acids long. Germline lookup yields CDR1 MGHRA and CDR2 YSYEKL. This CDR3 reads CASSQDKRGDGADTQYF. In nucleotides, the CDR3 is TGCGCCAGCAGCCAAGATAAACGGGGGGATGGTGCAGATACGCAGTATTTT.

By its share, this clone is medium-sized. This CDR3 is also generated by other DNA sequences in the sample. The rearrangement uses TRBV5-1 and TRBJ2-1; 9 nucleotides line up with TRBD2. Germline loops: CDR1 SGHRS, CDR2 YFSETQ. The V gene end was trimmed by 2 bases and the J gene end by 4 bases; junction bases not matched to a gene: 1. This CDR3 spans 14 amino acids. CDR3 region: CASSLSGGYNEQFF. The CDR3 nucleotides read TGCGCCAGCAGCTTAAGCGGGGGGTACAATGAGCAGTTCTTC. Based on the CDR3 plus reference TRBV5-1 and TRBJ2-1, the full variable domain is KAGVTQTPRYLIKTRGQQVTLSCSPISGHRSVSWYQQTPGQGLQFLFEYFSETQRNKGNFPGRFSGRQFSNSRSEMNVSTLELGDSALYLCASSLSGGYNEQFFGPGTRLTVL.

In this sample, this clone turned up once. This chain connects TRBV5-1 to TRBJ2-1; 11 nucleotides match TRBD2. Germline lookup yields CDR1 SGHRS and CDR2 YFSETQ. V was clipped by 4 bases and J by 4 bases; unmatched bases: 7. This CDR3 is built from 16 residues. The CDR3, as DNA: TGCGCCAGCAGCACGTGGGGACTAGCGGCATACAATGAGCAGTTCTTC. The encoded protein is CASSTWGLAAYNEQFF.

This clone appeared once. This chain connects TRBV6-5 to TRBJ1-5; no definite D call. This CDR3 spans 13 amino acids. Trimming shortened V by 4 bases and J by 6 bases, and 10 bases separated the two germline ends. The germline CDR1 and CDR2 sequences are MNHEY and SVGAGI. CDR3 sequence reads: CASSSHHSQPQHF. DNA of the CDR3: TGTGCCAGCAGTTCACACCACAGTCAGCCCCAGCATTTT.

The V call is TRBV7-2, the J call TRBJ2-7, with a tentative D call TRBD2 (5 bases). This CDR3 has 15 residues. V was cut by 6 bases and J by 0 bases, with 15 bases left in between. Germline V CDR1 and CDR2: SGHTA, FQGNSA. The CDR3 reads CASRRVAGDSYEQYF. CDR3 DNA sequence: TGTGCCAGCAGGCGAGTGGCCGGGGACTCCTACGAGCAGTACTTC.

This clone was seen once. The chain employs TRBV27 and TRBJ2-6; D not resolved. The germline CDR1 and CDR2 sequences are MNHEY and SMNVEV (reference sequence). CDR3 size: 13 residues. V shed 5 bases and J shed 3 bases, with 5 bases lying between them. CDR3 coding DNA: TGTGCCAGCAGTCCCTATGGGGCCAACGTCCTGACTTTC. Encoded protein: CASSPYGANVLTF. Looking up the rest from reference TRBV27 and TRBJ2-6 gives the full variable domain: EAQVTQNPRYLITVTGKKLTVTCSQNMNHEYMSWYRQDPGLGLRQIYYSMNVEVTDKGDVPEGYKVSRKEKRNFPLILESPSPNQTSLYFCASSPYGANVLTFGAGSRLTVL.

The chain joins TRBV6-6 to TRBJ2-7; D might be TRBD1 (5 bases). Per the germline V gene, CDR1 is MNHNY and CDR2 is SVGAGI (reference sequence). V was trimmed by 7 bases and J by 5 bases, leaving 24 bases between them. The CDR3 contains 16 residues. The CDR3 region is CASTIGAAIVKDEQYF. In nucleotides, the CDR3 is TGTGCCAGCACCATAGGGGCAGCCATCGTTAAAGACGAGCAGTACTTC.

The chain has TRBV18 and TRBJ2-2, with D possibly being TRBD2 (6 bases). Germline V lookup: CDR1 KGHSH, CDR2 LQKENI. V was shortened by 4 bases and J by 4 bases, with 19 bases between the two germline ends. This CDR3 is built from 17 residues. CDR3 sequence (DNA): TGTGCCAGCTCACTTAACCTTGTCCGGGAGCTCACCGGGGAGCTGTTTTTT. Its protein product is CASSLNLVRELTGELFF.

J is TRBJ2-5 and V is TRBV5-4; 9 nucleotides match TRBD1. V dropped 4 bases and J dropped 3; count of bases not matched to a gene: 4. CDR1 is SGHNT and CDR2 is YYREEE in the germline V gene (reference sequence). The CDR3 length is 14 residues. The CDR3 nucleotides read TGTGCCAGCAGCCCTCGGGACAGGGAAGAGACCCAGTACTTC. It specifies CASSPRDREETQYF. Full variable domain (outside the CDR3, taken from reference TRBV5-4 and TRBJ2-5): ETGVTQSPTHLIKTRGQQVTLRCSSQSGHNTVSWYQQALGQGPQFIFQYYREEENGRGNFPPRFSGLQFPNYSSELNVNALELDDSALYLCASSPRDREETQYFGPGTRLLVL.